The TCR beta chain under discussion was sequenced for a study of OX40 agonist ivuxolimab in advanced cancers. Study-level background: Among those treated, three patients had partial responses, one with hepatocellular carcinoma and two with cutaneous melanoma.

Profiling relied on immunoSEQ multiplex PCR, and the TCRdb table lists in-frame clones only, not all of them. The table includes tens of thousands of clones, about 85% detected once. The sample here was CD4+ or CD8+ T cells sorted from blood, taken in a trial of the OX40 agonist ivuxolimab. The sequence derives from an adult with an advanced solid tumor such as melanoma, head and neck, liver or kidney cancer.

CDR3 sequence: CAWSLAGGGSPLHF. CDR3 nucleotides: TGTGCCTGGAGTCTGGCAGGAGGGGGATCACCCCTCCACTTT. The chain joins TRBV30 to TRBJ1-6, with D tentatively TRBD1 (6 bases). V was clipped by 2 bases and J by 10 bases, with 15 bases between them. Germline-derived CDR1 and CDR2 are GTSNPN and SVGIG (reference sequence). The CDR3 runs 14 residues.